Listed here are 27 T cell receptor beta chains from one sample, sequenced in a study of T cell repertoires in cytomegalovirus infection (dated by TCRdb to between 2018 and 2021). No antigens are known for them. Explained via the paper, the treatment or condition label denotes: in vitro stimulation with specific CMV peptide epitopes to enrich CMV-specific T cells. Instrument used: Illumina HiSeq 1500. TCRdb itself trimmed the public reads at Q25 with fastp, ran MiXCR and retained productive beta chains. Every CDR3 protein is listed once, alongside the most common genes and DNA of its rows. The sample records approximately 1,000,000 distinct CDR3 sequences, less than 40% of which are singletons. The top ten clones comprise roughly an eighth of the sample. The specimen comprised cultured CD8+ T cells from PBMCs, sampled from culture after CMV antigen stimulation. These receptors all stem from a human donor in good health (CMV status not recorded). Some clones in this sample may be carry-over from other donors' samples.

V usage is TRBV19 and J usage is TRBJ1-5; 9 bases are shared with TRBD1. V gave up 3 bases and J gave up 7 bases; unmatched junction bases: 7. Germline CDR1 and CDR2: LNHDA and SQIVND (reference sequence). The CDR3 has 15 amino acids. CDR3 loop: CASSITGGRGQPQHF. The CDR3 coding sequence is TGTGCCAGTAGTATCACAGGGGGCCGAGGGCAGCCCCAGCATTTT.

This clonotype was seen a few times. The J gene is TRBJ1-1, the V gene TRBV12-3 or TRBV12-4; D is uncertain. There are 14 residues in the CDR3. V lost 6 bases to trimming and J lost 2 bases, with 13 bases between them. Here the CDR3 reads CASSRITQNTEAFF. CDR3 bases: TGTGCCAGCAGCAGGATTACGCAAAACACTGAAGCTTTCTTT.

The chain couples TRBV28 to TRBJ2-5; the D is unclear. Trimming took 6 bases from V and 5 from J, leaving 7 bases between them. This CDR3 contains 11 residues. CDR1 MDHEN and CDR2 SYDVKM come from the germline V gene. The CDR3 sequence is CASRSLETQYF. Written as DNA, the CDR3 is TGTGCCAGCAGATCCCTTGAGACCCAGTACTTC.

V is TRBV6-5 and J is TRBJ2-5; tentatively, D is TRBD2 (7 bases). V was pared by 2 bases and J by 1 base, with 11 bases between. The V gene's germline CDR1 is MNHEY and CDR2 SVGAGI. This CDR3 region has 15 residues. CDR3 loop: CASSYLGGRQETQYF. The CDR3 nucleotides are TGTGCCAGCAGTTACCTCGGGGGGCGCCAAGAGACCCAGTACTTC.

The DNA for the CDR3 is TGTGCCAGCAGCAGGATTACGGAAGCTTTCTTT. It translates to CASSRITEAFF. V is TRBV2 and J is TRBJ1-1; no reliable D call. V dropped 6 bases and J dropped 8 bases, with 10 bases sitting between them. Germline V CDR1 and CDR2: SNHLY, FYNNEI. The CDR3 sequence is 11 residues long.

In DNA, the CDR3 is TGTGCCACTTCCGGGACAGGGTACACGGATCAGCCCCAGCATTTT. It encodes CATSGTGYTDQPQHF. The chain employs TRBV27 and TRBJ1-5; TRBD1 matches at 9 bases. The V gene's germline CDR1 is MNHEY and CDR2 SMNVEV (reference sequence). This CDR3 has 15 residues. V gave up 10 bases and J gave up 5 bases; unmatched junction bases: 12.

The chain links TRBV6-6 to TRBJ2-3; 7 nucleotides line up with TRBD1. The J segment lost 9 bases and the V segment lost 0 bases, leaving 9 bases of the junction unmatched. From germline, CDR1 is MNHNY and CDR2 SVGAGI (reference sequence). The CDR3 extends over 15 amino acids. The CDR3 loop reads CASSYSQGRGFTQYF. The DNA of the CDR3 is TGTGCCAGCAGTTACTCACAGGGGCGAGGGTTCACGCAGTATTTT.

This clonotype was recorded a few times. The chain recombines TRBV6-1 with TRBJ2-5, with D perhaps matching TRBD2 (5 bases). Germline V gene data show CDR1 as MNHNS and CDR2 as SASEGT. V was pared by 2 bases and J by 5 bases, with 15 bases between. This CDR3 has 15 amino acids. The CDR3 here is CASSERPRGQETQYF. CDR3 coding DNA: TGTGCCAGCAGTGAAAGACCTCGAGGGCAGGAGACCCAGTACTTC.

J is TRBJ2-5 and V is TRBV27, with no clear D. Germline V gives CDR1 MNHEY, CDR2 SMNVEV (reference sequence). The CDR3 runs 13 residues. V was shortened by 5 bases and J by 5 bases, with 12 bases between the two germline ends. This CDR3 reads CASSRRRTETQYF. Here the CDR3 DNA reads TGTGCCAGCAGTCGAAGGCGGACGGAGACCCAGTACTTC.

This clonotype came up once. This chain links TRBV27 with TRBJ2-2; the D call may be TRBD1 or TRBD2 (5 bases each). The germline gives CDR1 MNHEY, CDR2 SMNVEV (reference sequence). The V end was cut by 0 bases, the J end by 7 bases, with 12 bases between. There are 15 residues in the CDR3. The CDR3, as DNA: TGTGCCAGCAGTTTATCCTCGGGGCTGGGCGGGGAGCTGTTTTTT. This gives the protein CASSLSSGLGGELFF.

Ten or more counts support this clonotype. The V gene is TRBV7-8, the J gene TRBJ2-1; the D call may be TRBD1 or TRBD2 (5 bases each). Germline V gene data show CDR1 as SGHVS and CDR2 as FQNEAQ. Between the trimmed V and J ends, which lost 5 bases and 2 bases, there was a span of 16 bases. This CDR3 has 16 residues. CDR3 protein: CASSPPGSPTYNEQFF. CDR3 sequence (DNA): TGTGCCAGCAGCCCCCCAGGGAGCCCAACCTACAATGAGCAGTTCTTC. Full variable domain (rest looked up from reference TRBV7-8 and TRBJ2-1): GAGVSQSPRYKVAKRGQDVALRCDPISGHVSLFWYQQALGQGPEFLTYFQNEAQLDKSGLPSDRFFAERPEGSVSTLKIQRTQQEDSAVYLCASSPPGSPTYNEQFFGPGTRLTVL.

The DNA of the CDR3 is TGTGCCAGCAGCTTAGAGCTAGCGGGGGGGTACAATGAGCAGTTCTTC. It is translated as CASSLELAGGYNEQFF. This sequence joins TRBV7-6 and TRBJ2-1; 12 bases match TRBD2. Germline CDR1 SGHVS, CDR2 FNYEAQ. The CDR3 consists of 16 residues. V shed 1 base and J 4 bases; nucleotides not matched to a gene: 2.

This chain connects TRBV6-2 or TRBV6-3 to TRBJ2-1; 8 bases align to TRBD1. The CDR3 runs 15 residues. CDR1 is MNHEY and CDR2 is SVGEGT in the germline V gene. The V segment lost 4 bases and the J segment 2 bases; nucleotides outside the gene matches: 4. DNA for the CDR3: TGTGCCAGCAGTTTGTTCAGGGGGCCCTACAATGAGCAGTTCTTC. The encoded protein is CASSLFRGPYNEQFF.

Comments on this clonotype: The junction shows a germline mismatch at one end, possibly a read error. The chain carries TRBV10-3 and TRBJ2-7; 8 bases fit TRBD2. The CDR3 covers 15 residues. Germline loops: CDR1 ENHRY, CDR2 SYGVKD. CDR3 protein: CAISESGGVTYEQYF. In DNA form, the CDR3 reads TGTGCCATCAGCGAGTCCGGGGGGGTCACCTACGAGCAGTACTTC.

This clonotype was seen repeatedly, ten times or more. V usage is TRBV7-2 and J usage is TRBJ2-1, with D possibly TRBD1 on 6 matching bases. The germline V gene encodes CDR1 SGHTA and CDR2 FQGNSA. Trimming pared 1 base from V and 12 bases from J, leaving 13 bases between. This CDR3 contains 13 residues. CDR3 DNA: TGTGCCAGCAGCTTAGATCCGCCAGGGGTGCAGTTCTTC. Amino acid sequence: CASSLDPPGVQFF. The full variable domain, in which reference TRBV7-2 and TRBJ2-1 provide the parts outside the CDR3, is GAGVSQSPSNKVTEKGKDVELRCDPISGHTALYWYRQSLGQGLEFLIYFQGNSAPDKSGLPSDRFSAERTGGSVSTLTIQRTQQEDSAVYLCASSLDPPGVQFFGPGTRLTVL.

In its sample, this clonotype was seen a few times. V and J are TRBV6-2 or TRBV6-3 and TRBJ2-1, with D uncertain. Germline CDR1 and CDR2: MNHEY and SVGEGT. This CDR3 comprises 14 residues. V was clipped by 2 bases and J by 2 bases, with 7 bases between them. The chain's CDR3 is CASSYMDPYNEQFF. The CDR3 DNA reads as TGTGCCAGCAGTTACATGGACCCCTACAATGAGCAGTTCTTC.

The CDR3 protein is CASSNKNIQYF. Here the CDR3 DNA reads TGTGCCAGTTCCAACAAAAACATTCAGTACTTC. The rearrangement joins TRBV6-2 or TRBV6-3 to TRBJ2-4; D ambiguous. The germline V gene has CDR1 MNHEY and CDR2 SVGEGT. The ends were cut back, 9 bases at V and 3 bases at J, with 6 bases in the middle. CDR3 length: 11 residues.

Many counts were recorded for this clonotype. The chain carries TRBV6-1 and TRBJ2-7; D perhaps matches TRBD2 (7 bases). This CDR3 has 16 amino acids. Germline lookup yields CDR1 MNHNS and CDR2 SASEGT. V was clipped by 4 bases and J by 1 base, with 17 bases between them. This chain's CDR3 is CASSGGHAGASYEQYF. As DNA, the CDR3 is TGTGCCAGCAGTGGGGGCCATGCGGGGGCTTCCTACGAGCAGTACTTC.

This clonotype has only a few counts. The rearrangement joins TRBV4-2 to TRBJ1-5; perhaps TRBD1 as D (5 bases). The CDR3 has 15 amino acids. Germline-derived CDR1 and CDR2 are LGHNA and YNFKEQ. The germline V and J ends were trimmed by 0 bases and 6 bases, with 12 bases remaining between them. The CDR3 here is CASSQDHGGIQPQHF. CDR3 coding DNA: TGTGCCAGCAGCCAAGATCACGGGGGTATTCAGCCCCAGCATTTT.

The chain links TRBV10-3 to TRBJ2-7; D may be TRBD1 (6 bases). Deletions cut 2 bases from V and 5 bases from J, with 13 bases between. The CDR3 is 14 residues long. Germline V CDR1 and CDR2: ENHRY, SYGVKD. CDR3 amino acids: CAISEDRFTDEQYF. The CDR3 DNA sequence: TGTGCCATCAGTGAGGACAGGTTCACGGACGAGCAGTACTTC.

The V and J genes are TRBV27 and TRBJ1-2; D is uncertain. The CDR3 covers 12 residues. Germline CDR1 is MNHEY and CDR2 is SMNVEV (reference sequence). V lost 7 bases to trimming and J lost 6 bases, with 12 bases between them. The DNA for the CDR3 is TGTGCCAGCACCACCCTGGGCCATGGCTACACCTTC. This translates into CASTTLGHGYTF.

V and J are TRBV12-3 or TRBV12-4 and TRBJ2-3, with D perhaps TRBD1 (6 bases). V was trimmed by 3 bases and J by 2 bases, leaving 12 bases between them. There are 15 residues in the CDR3. CDR3 sequence reads: CASSFPGQFTDTQYF. The CDR3 DNA sequence: TGTGCCAGCAGTTTTCCCGGACAGTTCACAGATACGCAGTATTTT.

The CDR3 loop is CASSTTGRNQPQHF. CDR3 bases: TGTGCCAGCAGCACAACAGGGCGGAATCAGCCCCAGCATTTT. The J gene is TRBJ1-5, the V gene TRBV7-6; D may be TRBD1 (6 bases). Trimming pared 5 bases from V and 4 bases from J, leaving 12 bases between. Germline loops: CDR1 SGHVS, CDR2 FNYEAQ. The CDR3 length is 14 residues.

The J gene is TRBJ1-6, the V gene TRBV10-2; the D is unclear. This CDR3 spans 13 amino acids. V dropped 4 bases and J dropped 9 bases, with 10 bases sitting between them. The V gene's germline CDR1 is WSHSY and CDR2 SAAADI. As DNA, the CDR3 is TGCGCCAGCAGTGGAGGGAGGAGTTCACCCCTCCACTTT. Translating it yields CASSGGRSSPLHF.

J is TRBJ2-7 and V is TRBV20-1, with TRBD1 as a possible D gene (5 bases). Between the trimmed V and J ends, which lost 2 bases and 1 base, there was a span of 15 bases. Germline CDR1 DFQATT, CDR2 SNEGSKA (reference sequence). The CDR3 runs 15 residues. DNA for the CDR3: TGCAGTGCTAGACGGGCGACAGTTGCTTCCTACGAGCAGTACTTC. Protein: CSARRATVASYEQYF.

This clonotype was counted a few times. The V call is TRBV7-6, the J call TRBJ1-1; 7 nucleotides line up with TRBD1. The CDR3 spans 14 residues. From germline, CDR1 is SGHVS and CDR2 FNYEAQ. Trimming cost V 1 base and J 8 bases; bases outside gene matches: 7. CDR3 protein: CASSLGGGKAEAFF. The CDR3 coding sequence is TGTGCCAGCAGCTTAGGAGGGGGCAAGGCGGAAGCTTTCTTT. The entire variable domain, with the rest obtained from reference TRBV7-6 and TRBJ1-1, is as follows: GAGVSQSPRYKVTKRGQDVALRCDPISGHVSLYWYRQALGQGPEFLTYFNYEAQQDKSGLPNDRFSAERPEGSISTLTIQRTEQRDSAMYRCASSLGGGKAEAFFGQGTRLTVV.

The table lists this clonotype with many counts. The chain has TRBV6-2 or TRBV6-3 and TRBJ2-7, with D unclear. The CDR3 length is 13 residues. V dropped 6 bases and J dropped 1 base, with 10 bases sitting between them. Germline V CDR1 and CDR2: MNHEY, SVGEGT. CDR3 sequence (DNA): TGTGCCAGCAGGACGCCGACGTCCTACGAGCAGTACGTC. This sequence encodes CASRTPTSYEQYV.